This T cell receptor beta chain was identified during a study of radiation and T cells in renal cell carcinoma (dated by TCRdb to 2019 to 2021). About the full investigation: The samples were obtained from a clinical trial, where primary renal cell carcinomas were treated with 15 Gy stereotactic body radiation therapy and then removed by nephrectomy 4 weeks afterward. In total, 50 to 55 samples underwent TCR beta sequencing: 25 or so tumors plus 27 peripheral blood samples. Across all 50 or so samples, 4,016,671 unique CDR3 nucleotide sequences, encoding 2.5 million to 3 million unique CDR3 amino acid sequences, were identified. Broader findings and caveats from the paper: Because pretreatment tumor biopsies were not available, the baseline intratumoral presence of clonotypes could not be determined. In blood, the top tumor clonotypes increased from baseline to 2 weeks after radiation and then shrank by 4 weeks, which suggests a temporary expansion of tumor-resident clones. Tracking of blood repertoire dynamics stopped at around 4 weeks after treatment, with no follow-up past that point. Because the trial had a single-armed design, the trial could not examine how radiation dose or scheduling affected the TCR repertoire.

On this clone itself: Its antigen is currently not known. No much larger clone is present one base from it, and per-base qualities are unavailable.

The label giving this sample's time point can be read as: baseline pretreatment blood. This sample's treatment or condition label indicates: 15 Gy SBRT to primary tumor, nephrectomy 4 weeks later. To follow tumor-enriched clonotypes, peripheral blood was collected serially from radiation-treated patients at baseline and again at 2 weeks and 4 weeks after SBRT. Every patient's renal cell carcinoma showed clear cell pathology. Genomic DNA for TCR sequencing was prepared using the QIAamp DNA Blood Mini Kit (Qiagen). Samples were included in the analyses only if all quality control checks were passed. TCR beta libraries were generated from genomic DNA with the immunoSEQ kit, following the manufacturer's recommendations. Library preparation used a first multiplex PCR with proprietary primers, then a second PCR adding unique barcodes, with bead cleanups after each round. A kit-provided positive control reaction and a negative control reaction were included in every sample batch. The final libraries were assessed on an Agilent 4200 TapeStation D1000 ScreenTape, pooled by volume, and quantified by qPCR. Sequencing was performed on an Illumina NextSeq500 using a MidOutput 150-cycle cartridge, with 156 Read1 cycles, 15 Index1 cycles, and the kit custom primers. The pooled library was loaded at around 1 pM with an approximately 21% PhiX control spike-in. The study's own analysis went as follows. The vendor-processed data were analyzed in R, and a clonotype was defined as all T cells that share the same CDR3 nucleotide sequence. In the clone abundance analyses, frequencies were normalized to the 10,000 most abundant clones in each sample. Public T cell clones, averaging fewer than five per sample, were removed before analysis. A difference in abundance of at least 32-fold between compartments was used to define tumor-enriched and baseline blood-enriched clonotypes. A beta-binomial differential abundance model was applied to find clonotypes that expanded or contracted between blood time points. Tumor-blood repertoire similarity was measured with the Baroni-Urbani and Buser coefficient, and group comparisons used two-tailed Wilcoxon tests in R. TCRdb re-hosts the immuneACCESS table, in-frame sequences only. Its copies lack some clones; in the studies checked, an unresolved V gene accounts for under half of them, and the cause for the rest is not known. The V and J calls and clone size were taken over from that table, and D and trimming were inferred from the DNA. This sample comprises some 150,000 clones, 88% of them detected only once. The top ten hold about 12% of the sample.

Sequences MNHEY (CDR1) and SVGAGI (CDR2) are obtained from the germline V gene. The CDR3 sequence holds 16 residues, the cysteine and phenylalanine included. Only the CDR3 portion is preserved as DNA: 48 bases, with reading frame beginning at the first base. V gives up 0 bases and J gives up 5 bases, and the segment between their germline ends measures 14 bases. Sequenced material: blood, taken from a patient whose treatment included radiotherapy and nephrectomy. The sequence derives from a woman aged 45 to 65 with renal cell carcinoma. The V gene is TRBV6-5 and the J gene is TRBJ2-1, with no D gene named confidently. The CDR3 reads CASSYSWQNHNNEQFF. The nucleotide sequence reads TGTGCCAGCAGTTACTCGTGGCAGAACCATAACAATGAGCAGTTCTTC.